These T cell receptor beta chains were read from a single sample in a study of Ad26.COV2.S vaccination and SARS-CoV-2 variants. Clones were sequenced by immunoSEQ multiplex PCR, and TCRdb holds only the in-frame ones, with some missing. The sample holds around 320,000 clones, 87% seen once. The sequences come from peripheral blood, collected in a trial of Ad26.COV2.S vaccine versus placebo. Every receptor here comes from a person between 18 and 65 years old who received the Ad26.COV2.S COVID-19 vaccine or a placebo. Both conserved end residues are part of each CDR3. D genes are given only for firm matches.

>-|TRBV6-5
CASSPQGNYGYTF
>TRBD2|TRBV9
CASSSRREVRVDTGELFF
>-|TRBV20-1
CSARPSDTQYF
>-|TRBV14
CASSQATGELFF
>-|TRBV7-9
CASSLGSGKVAGELFF
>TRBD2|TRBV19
CASSISGGTYNEQFF
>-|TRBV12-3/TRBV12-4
CASSSTDYQPQHF
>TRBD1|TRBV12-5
CASGLGGTGANEQFF
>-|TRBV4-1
CASSPNLGTDTQYF
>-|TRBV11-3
CASSLAGADTQYF
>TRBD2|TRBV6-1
CASSELAGGNEQFF
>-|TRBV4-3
CASSLGELMNTEAFF
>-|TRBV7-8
CASKIIQGELFF
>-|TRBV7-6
CASSLVGTEQYF
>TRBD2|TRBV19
CASSRGLAGGQGDTQYF
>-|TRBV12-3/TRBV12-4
CATAKIGGGYTF
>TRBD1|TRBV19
CASKGQGDNERFF
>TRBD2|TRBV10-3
CAIRGGGNTGELFF
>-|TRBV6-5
CASRDGQGELFF
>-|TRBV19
CASNKGMSNNSPLHF
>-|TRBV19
CASSTRPYEQYF
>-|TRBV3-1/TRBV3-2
CASSQEWGNEQFF
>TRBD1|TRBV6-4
CASSRQGDTEAFF
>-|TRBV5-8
CASSFDGTPLRSSYEQYF
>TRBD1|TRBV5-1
CASSPDRGLAPNYSPLHF
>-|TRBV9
CASSAQDTDNEKLFF
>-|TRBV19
CASSIGEVGQPQHF